The clone carrying this T cell receptor beta chain appeared once. The CDR3 runs to 15 residues. V lost 2 bases to trimming and J lost 0 bases, with 9 bases between them. Germline V gene lookup returns CDR1 SGHDT and CDR2 YYEEEE. Data came from immunoSEQ multiplex PCR; TCRdb stores just in-frame clones and leaves some out. The sample comprises some 110,000 clones, around 85% of which are singletons, and about 4.3% rests with the top ten. The data are from a study of cytomegalovirus exposure and HLA in healthy donors. The rearrangement uses TRBV5-6 and TRBJ1-3; tentative D call: TRBD1 (5 bases). The sequencing sample was made of PBMCs. The source is a man younger than 35 in good health and CMV-seropositive. The CDR3 coding sequence is TGTGCCAGCAGCTTTGGAGGGGTCTCTGGAAACACCATATATTTT. It encodes CASSFGGVSGNTIYF.